This record concerns one T cell receptor (beta chain) sequence. The record originates from a study of human thymus T cells. The table came from immunoSEQ multiplex PCR; TCRdb's copy has only in-frame clones and leaves some out. The repertoire holds some 46,000 clones, 95% seen once, with approximately 0.18% in the top ten. The CDR3 totals 15 residues. CDR1 is SNHLY and CDR2 is FYNNEI in the germline V gene. The V and J ends lost 3 bases and 4 bases, in that order; junction bases with no gene match: 5. Corrective surgery for congenital heart defects was being performed on the healthy Finnish infants who were the donors. Only four of the eight donors provided an approximately 0.5-1 mL blood sample. Genomic DNA was extracted from every available blood leukocyte.

The chain carries TRBV2 and TRBJ2-2, with 7 positions matching TRBD2. The sequenced sample was blood. The receptor was isolated from a girl less than two years old with a congenital heart defect but otherwise immunologically healthy. CDR3 DNA sequence: TGTGCCAGCAGTGAGCGGGAGAGAGGCACCGGGGAGCTGTTTTTT. Translating it yields CASSERERGTGELFF.